A single sample is the source of the 10 T cell receptor beta chains below, sequenced in a study of T cells expressing NK-cell markers. After re-calling the 5' RACE reads, TCRdb lists one entry per CDR3 protein, DNA absent. This specimen shows a few hundred thousand distinct CDR3 sequences; the ten leading clones hold 3% to 4.5%. Specimen: blood T cells: a sorted CD56 or NKG2C T cell subset, CD4+ or CD8+ T cells, or bulk PBMC T cells (not recorded which). These receptors were collected from a man younger than 35 in good health.

The chain combines TRBV12-3 or TRBV12-4 with TRBJ2-1; TCRdb names TRBD2, which stays unverified in the absence of DNA. CDR3 length equals 13 residues. This chain's CDR3 is CASSFSGGRVRFF.

The gene calls are TRBV9 and TRBJ2-5. This CDR3 is built from 14 residues. Germline CDR1 is SGDLS and CDR2 is YYNGEE. Here the CDR3 reads CASSVSLDGETQYF.

The chain links TRBV7-8 to TRBJ2-5; TCRdb proposes TRBD2, but this gene call is untestable without DNA. Germline loops: CDR1 SGHVS, CDR2 FQNEAQ. This CDR3 contains 15 residues. CDR3 protein: CASSLGLSHQETQYF.

The rearrangement uses TRBV27 and TRBJ1-2; as DNA is missing, the TRBD1 call by TCRdb cannot be tested. There are 15 residues in the CDR3. The germline gives CDR1 MNHEY, CDR2 SMNVEV (reference sequence). The CDR3 reads CASSPRTGGGYGYTF.

The chain is built from TRBV9 and TRBJ1-1; TCRdb picks TRBD1, but there is no DNA to check that call. The length of the CDR3 is 14 residues. Germline V gene lookup returns CDR1 SGDLS and CDR2 YYNGEE. CDR3 sequence reads: CASTQTGQNTEAFF.

The J gene is TRBJ2-2, the V gene TRBV7-2; TCRdb's assignment of TRBD1 cannot be checked, as there is no DNA. The CDR3 spans 15 residues. CDR1 is SGHTA, CDR2 FQGNSA, per germline. The CDR3: CASNSLGGLTGELFF.

The V gene is TRBV12-3 or TRBV12-4, the J gene TRBJ2-3; the TCRdb D gene call, TRBD1, has no DNA to confirm it. The CDR3 has 16 amino acids. The CDR3 protein is CASSQLGGRTTDTQYF.

The chain joins TRBV25-1 to TRBJ2-1; lacking DNA, the TRBD1 call made by TCRdb goes unchecked. The CDR3 sequence is 14 residues long. CDR1 MGHDK and CDR2 SYGVNS come from the germline V gene. CDR3: CASHRDREYNEQFF.

The chain employs TRBV29-1 and TRBJ1-4; the TCRdb D gene call, TRBD1, has no DNA to confirm it. Germline V gives CDR1 SQVTM, CDR2 ANQGSEA. The CDR3 covers 14 residues. The chain's CDR3 is CSGKPPGPNEKLFF.

The chain is built from TRBV27 and TRBJ2-7; the TCRdb D gene call, TRBD1, has no DNA to confirm it. Germline CDR1 is MNHEY and CDR2 is SMNVEV (reference sequence). This CDR3 is 14 amino acids long. The CDR3 is CASSFAAPSYEQYF.